Listed below are T cell receptor beta chains from one sample, sequenced in a study of cytomegalovirus exposure and HLA in healthy donors. The protocol was immunoSEQ multiplex PCR, while the TCRdb copy is restricted to in-frame clones and leaves out a portion. The sample has 200,000 to 300,000 clones; approximately 84% are singletons. Sequenced input: PBMCs. The receptors were gathered from a woman aged 40 to 50 in good health and CMV-seropositive. Both conserved end residues are part of each CDR3. A D gene is named only where the DNA matches it firmly. Size values are once, few and many counts, or a class for expanded clones, and some rows have none.

DNA: TGTGCCAGCAGCTTAACTAGCGGGCTGTACAATGAGCAGTTCTTC; CDR3: CASSLTSGLYNEQFF; D: TRBD2; J: TRBJ2-1; length: 15; size: -; V: TRBV7-9
DNA: TGTGCCACCGACAGCTCTGGGGCCAACGTCCTGACTTTC; CDR3: CATDSSGANVLTF; D: -; J: TRBJ2-6; length: 13; size: few; V: TRBV10-3
DNA: TGTGCCAGCTCACCATTTTACCGGGACAGGGGATATTCACCCCTCCACTTT; CDR3: CASSPFYRDRGYSPLHF; D: TRBD1; J: TRBJ1-6; length: 17; size: -; V: TRBV18
DNA: TGTGCCAGCAGCTCGGACTTTCCGCCCAGAGGGTACGAGCAGTACTTC; CDR3: CASSSDFPPRGYEQYF; D: -; J: TRBJ2-7; length: 16; size: -; V: TRBV7-3
DNA: TGTGCCAGCAGCTTGATCCTAGCGGGAGTCTACGAGCAGTACTTC; CDR3: CASSLILAGVYEQYF; D: TRBD2; J: TRBJ2-7; length: 15; size: -; V: TRBV5-8
DNA: TGTGCCAGCAGCTTATCCCCGGGACTAGACCAAGAGACCCAGTACTTC; CDR3: CASSLSPGLDQETQYF; D: TRBD2; J: TRBJ2-5; length: 16; size: -; V: TRBV9
DNA: TGTGCCAGCAGCCAAGATGGTTCCGGGGGGGTCAGGGGCTACACCTTC; CDR3: CASSQDGSGGVRGYTF; D: -; J: TRBJ1-2; length: 16; size: few; V: TRBV4-2
DNA: TGTGCCACCAGCAGAGAACTGGGACAGCAAGAGACCCAGTACTTC; CDR3: CATSRELGQQETQYF; D: TRBD1; J: TRBJ2-5; length: 15; size: -; V: TRBV15
DNA: TGTGCCAGCAGCCTTAGACAGGGGGACGACTACGAGCAGTACTTC; CDR3: CASSLRQGDDYEQYF; D: TRBD1; J: TRBJ2-7; length: 15; size: -; V: TRBV7-2
DNA: TGCAGCCTCGACCGACAGTACAATGAGCAGTTCTTC; CDR3: CSLDRQYNEQFF; D: -; J: TRBJ2-1; length: 12; size: -; V: TRBV29-1
DNA: TGTGCCACCCGGGACAAAGGTTCTCCAACTAATGAAAAACTGTTTTTT; CDR3: CATRDKGSPTNEKLFF; D: -; J: TRBJ1-4; length: 16; size: -; V: TRBV19
DNA: TGTGCCAGCAGCGAAGGACAGGCCCGGGGAAACACCATATATTTT; CDR3: CASSEGQARGNTIYF; D: TRBD1; J: TRBJ1-3; length: 15; size: -; V: TRBV9
DNA: TGTGCCAGCAGTTTTCGGGGTAACACTGAAGCTTTCTTT; CDR3: CASSFRGNTEAFF; D: -; J: TRBJ1-1; length: 13; size: few; V: TRBV27
DNA: TGTGCCAGCAGCTTGTTACAAGGGGACTATGGCTACACCTTC; CDR3: CASSLLQGDYGYTF; D: -; J: TRBJ1-2; length: 14; size: -; V: TRBV5-6
DNA: TGTGCCAGCAGCGTAGCCGGGACTAGCTTCGAGACCCAGTACTTC; CDR3: CASSVAGTSFETQYF; D: TRBD2; J: TRBJ2-5; length: 15; size: -; V: TRBV9
DNA: TGTGCCAGCAGCCCTCCGGGAATCACTGAAGCTTTCTTT; CDR3: CASSPPGITEAFF; D: -; J: TRBJ1-1; length: 13; size: -; V: TRBV11-2
DNA: TGTGCCAGTGCTGATGGACAGTCCCCCGGAAACACCATATATTTT; CDR3: CASADGQSPGNTIYF; D: -; J: TRBJ1-3; length: 15; size: -; V: TRBV19
DNA: TGTGCCAGCAGCTTATGGCCAGACACCGGGGAGCTGTTTTTT; CDR3: CASSLWPDTGELFF; D: -; J: TRBJ2-2; length: 14; size: once; V: TRBV7-3
DNA: TGTGCCAGCAGTAATCTGGGCGCAGGGGGAATTTTAGATACGCAGTATTTT; CDR3: CASSNLGAGGILDTQYF; D: TRBD1; J: TRBJ2-3; length: 17; size: -; V: TRBV28
DNA: TGCAGCGTCGAAAAACGACAGGGGATGAAGACTGAAGCTTTCTTT; CDR3: CSVEKRQGMKTEAFF; D: TRBD1; J: TRBJ1-1; length: 15; size: -; V: TRBV29-1
DNA: TGCGCCAGCAGCTTGCAACCTCAGGGGGCCGCAATCGGGGAGCAGTACTTC; CDR3: CASSLQPQGAAIGEQYF; D: TRBD1; J: TRBJ2-7; length: 17; size: -; V: TRBV5-1
DNA: TGTGCCAGCAGCTCGCCGGGCAACAGGGGGCTGACCTACGAGCAGTACTTC; CDR3: CASSSPGNRGLTYEQYF; D: TRBD1; J: TRBJ2-7; length: 17; size: -; V: TRBV5-4
DNA: TGTGCCAGCAGCTTAGGCGGCTCTGGAAACACCATATATTTT; CDR3: CASSLGGSGNTIYF; D: -; J: TRBJ1-3; length: 14; size: -; V: TRBV7-9
DNA: TGTGCCAGCAGCTTGAAAGACTCAAGTCCCTACGAGCAGTACTTC; CDR3: CASSLKDSSPYEQYF; D: -; J: TRBJ2-7; length: 15; size: -; V: TRBV5-6
DNA: TGTGCCTGGAGTACTACAGGGCACGAGCAGTACTTC; CDR3: CAWSTTGHEQYF; D: -; J: TRBJ2-7; length: 12; size: -; V: TRBV30
DNA: TGTGCCTGGAGAAGGGGTTCCGGGCCCCAGCATTTT; CDR3: CAWRRGSGPQHF; D: -; J: TRBJ1-5; length: 12; size: -; V: TRBV30
DNA: TGCGCCAGCAGCCAAGGGAGGGGGCGCGGGTACGAGCAGTACTTC; CDR3: CASSQGRGRGYEQYF; D: -; J: TRBJ2-7; length: 15; size: once; V: TRBV4-3
DNA: TGTGCCAGCGTCGACAGGGGAGGGTGGGAGACCCAGTACTTC; CDR3: CASVDRGGWETQYF; D: -; J: TRBJ2-5; length: 14; size: -; V: TRBV6-1
DNA: TGTGCCAGTACCCAGGGGGATGAGACCCAGTACTTC; CDR3: CASTQGDETQYF; D: TRBD1; J: TRBJ2-5; length: 12; size: once; V: TRBV19
DNA: TGTGCCAGCAGGTTAGGTAGCGGGAGCCTGACCGGGGAGCTGTTTTTT; CDR3: CASRLGSGSLTGELFF; D: TRBD2; J: TRBJ2-2; length: 16; size: -; V: TRBV7-8
DNA: TGTGCCAGCAATAAGCGCAACGAGCAGTACTTC; CDR3: CASNKRNEQYF; D: -; J: TRBJ2-7; length: 11; size: -; V: TRBV28
DNA: TGCGCCAGCAGCGAACCGCCCCAGCGGGAGCAGTACTTC; CDR3: CASSEPPQREQYF; D: -; J: TRBJ2-7; length: 13; size: -; V: TRBV5-1
DNA: TGTGCCAGCAGCTCCATTGACAGCGGCTACACCTTC; CDR3: CASSSIDSGYTF; D: -; J: TRBJ1-2; length: 12; size: -; V: TRBV7-2
DNA: TGTGCCAGCAGTTTACTAGCGGGCGAGCAGTACTTC; CDR3: CASSLLAGEQYF; D: TRBD2; J: TRBJ2-7; length: 12; size: -; V: TRBV28
DNA: TGTGCCAGCAGCTTAGGACAGGGTGGGGAAAAACTGTTTTTT; CDR3: CASSLGQGGEKLFF; D: TRBD1; J: TRBJ1-4; length: 14; size: few; V: TRBV11-3
DNA: TGTGCCAGCAGTGGGACAACCTACGAGCAGTACTTC; CDR3: CASSGTTYEQYF; D: -; J: TRBJ2-7; length: 12; size: -; V: TRBV28
DNA: TGTGCCAGCAGACCGACACCCTCGGATACGCAGTATTTT; CDR3: CASRPTPSDTQYF; D: -; J: TRBJ2-3; length: 13; size: -; V: TRBV9
DNA: TGCGCCAGCAGCTTCGAGACTAGCGGGACTTTTACGAAACAGTACTTC; CDR3: CASSFETSGTFTKQYF; D: TRBD2; J: TRBJ2-7; length: 16; size: once; V: TRBV5-1
DNA: TGCAGCGTTGAAAGCCAGGGTTACTATGGCTACACCTTC; CDR3: CSVESQGYYGYTF; D: -; J: TRBJ1-2; length: 13; size: -; V: TRBV29-1
DNA: TGTGCCAGCAGTTCACTAGCGGGAGACACCGGGGAGCTGTTTTTT; CDR3: CASSSLAGDTGELFF; D: TRBD2; J: TRBJ2-2; length: 15; size: -; V: TRBV2
DNA: TGCGCCAGCAGCCAAGATCCAGGAACGAACTCTGGAAACACCATATATTTT; CDR3: CASSQDPGTNSGNTIYF; D: -; J: TRBJ1-3; length: 17; size: -; V: TRBV4-1
DNA: TGTTCCAGCAGCCCACCGGGTTACGAGCAGTACTTC; CDR3: CSSSPPGYEQYF; D: -; J: TRBJ2-7; length: 12; size: -; V: TRBV7-9
DNA: TGTTCCAGCAGCTTGGGGATAGGAGGGCAGTACTTC; CDR3: CSSSLGIGGQYF; D: -; J: TRBJ2-7; length: 12; size: few; V: TRBV7-9
DNA: TGTGCCAGCTCACCACCCGGGACAGGGGGCCTGAATGAGCAGTTCTTC; CDR3: CASSPPGTGGLNEQFF; D: TRBD1; J: TRBJ2-1; length: 16; size: -; V: TRBV18
DNA: TGTGCCAGCAGCCCATTAGCCGGCGGGAGTGGCACCGGGGAGCTGTTTTTT; CDR3: CASSPLAGGSGTGELFF; D: TRBD2; J: TRBJ2-2; length: 17; size: -; V: TRBV7-3
DNA: TGTGCCATCAATGGGGGCCTCACAGATACGCAGTATTTT; CDR3: CAINGGLTDTQYF; D: -; J: TRBJ2-3; length: 13; size: -; V: TRBV10-3
DNA: TGTGCCAGTAGTATAGGACAGTTCTATGGCTACACCTTC; CDR3: CASSIGQFYGYTF; D: -; J: TRBJ1-2; length: 13; size: -; V: TRBV19
DNA: TGTGCCAGCACCGAGGGACTAGCCGAGACCCAGTACTTC; CDR3: CASTEGLAETQYF; D: TRBD2; J: TRBJ2-5; length: 13; size: -; V: TRBV2
DNA: TGTGCCAGCAGCCTAGAGCAGTTCTCCTACGAGCAGTACTTC; CDR3: CASSLEQFSYEQYF; D: -; J: TRBJ2-7; length: 14; size: -; V: TRBV11-3
DNA: TGTGCCAGCAGCTTATCTGGGGACTCACTCCTCCACTTT; CDR3: CASSLSGDSLLHF; D: -; J: TRBJ1-6; length: 13; size: -; V: TRBV7-8
DNA: TGTGCCAGTAGTGAATTACGGAGCTCTGGGGCCAACGTCCTGACTTTC; CDR3: CASSELRSSGANVLTF; D: -; J: TRBJ2-6; length: 16; size: -; V: TRBV19
DNA: TGTGCCAGCACCCCAGGAGGCGGGATAGCGCAGTATTTT; CDR3: CASTPGGGIAQYF; D: -; J: TRBJ2-3; length: 13; size: -; V: TRBV13
DNA: TGTGCCAGCAGTTACTCTGCGGGAGTCGCCGAGCAGTACTTC; CDR3: CASSYSAGVAEQYF; D: TRBD2; J: TRBJ2-7; length: 14; size: -; V: TRBV6-6
DNA: TGTGCCAGCAGCTTAAACAGCCGTGGCTACACCTTC; CDR3: CASSLNSRGYTF; D: -; J: TRBJ1-2; length: 12; size: -; V: TRBV5-8
DNA: TGTGCCAGCAGCCTTACCGGGAATCAGCCCCAGCATTTT; CDR3: CASSLTGNQPQHF; D: -; J: TRBJ1-5; length: 13; size: few; V: TRBV7-2
DNA: TGTGCCAGCTCTCTTGGGACTAGCGGGAGTCCCTCGTTCTTC; CDR3: CASSLGTSGSPSFF; D: TRBD2; J: TRBJ2-1; length: 14; size: -; V: TRBV18
DNA: TGTGCCAGCAGTTTTCGAGGTGCAACTAATGAAAAACTGTTTTTT; CDR3: CASSFRGATNEKLFF; D: -; J: TRBJ1-4; length: 15; size: -; V: TRBV28
DNA: TGCGCCAGCAGCTTGGGGACAGCGCAAGAGACCCAGTACTTC; CDR3: CASSLGTAQETQYF; D: -; J: TRBJ2-5; length: 14; size: -; V: TRBV5-1
DNA: TGCGCCAGCAGCCCCGGGACTGCCAACTACGAGCAGTACTTC; CDR3: CASSPGTANYEQYF; D: -; J: TRBJ2-7; length: 14; size: -; V: TRBV5-1